This TCR beta chain emerged from a study of graft-versus-host responses after intestinal transplantation. Germline values: CDR1 MNHEY, CDR2 SMNVEV (reference sequence). Trimming removed 6 bases from V and 1 base from J, with 17 bases in between. The CDR3 runs to 16 residues. The repertoire was sequenced with immunoSEQ multiplex PCR; TCRdb's copy has only in-frame clones and lacks some. The repertoire includes 12,000 or so clones, approximately 90% of them detected once, and roughly 3.5% sits in the top ten. Time point denoted: postoperative day 105 after intestinal transplantation (dayNNNN = postoperative day).

The V and J genes are TRBV27 and TRBJ2-3; D might be TRBD2 (5 bases). This clonotype was obtained from a human patient who received an intestinal transplant, so some T cells may come from the graft donor. The specimen comprised PBMCs, sampled 105 days after intestinal transplantation. CDR3 sequence (DNA): TGTGCCAGCAGCGAAGAAGCTAGCTGGGGCACAGATACGCAGTATTTT. Its translation is CASSEEASWGTDTQYF.